The T cell receptor (beta chain) under discussion was sequenced for a study of Tregs in tolerant kidney transplant recipients. General study findings and limits: No direct test of biological reproducibility was done here. Antigen-driven expansion was suggested because donor-specific Tregs expanded more than all Tregs in tolerant patients. The small number of patients limits these findings pending further validation. For some patients, primers changed over time, blocking nucleotide-level comparison.

Sequenced by immunoSEQ multiplex PCR; TCRdb stores in-frame clones only, minus some. The table lists about 55,000 clones, approximately 90% of them singletons, with roughly 15% in the top ten. Concerning this clone itself: Its antigen remains unknown.

V lost 2 bases to trimming and J lost 1 base, with 14 bases between them. Germline loops: CDR1 MGHDK, CDR2 SYGVNS. This CDR3 has 16 residues. Mixed chimerism was transient after nonmyeloablative marrow transplants from related graft donors. The sequence was obtained from a human patient who received a combined kidney and bone marrow transplant. Some T cells may be graft donor cells. This sample comprised CD8+ T cells from blood (PBMCs), obtained 24 months after the transplant. This rearrangement joins TRBV25-1 to TRBJ1-1; no definite D call. This chain's CDR3 is CASSERAVDRNTEAFF. The CDR3 DNA reads as TGTGCCAGCAGTGAACGAGCGGTAGACCGGAACACTGAAGCTTTCTTT.